This TCR beta chain appears in the sequencing data of a study of blood T cell repertoires in COVID-19. Assay: immunoSEQ multiplex PCR; the TCRdb copy retains only in-frame clones and omits some. Of hundreds of thousands of clones in the sample, around nine tenths were seen once. Germline CDR1 SGHDT, CDR2 YYEEEE. The CDR3 is 17 residues long. Losses at the gene ends were 0 bases for V and 1 base for J; bases not matched to a gene: 9. The chain has TRBV5-6 and TRBJ2-7; 8 nucleotides match TRBD2. The sample taken for sequencing was PBMCs or T cells enriched from blood (not recorded which). This TCR came from a middle-aged woman who had recovered from COVID-19. CDR3 amino acids: CASSLGRAGGRSYEQYF. As DNA, the CDR3 is TGTGCCAGCAGCTTGGGTAGGGCGGGAGGCAGGTCCTACGAGCAGTACTTC.